This T cell receptor beta chain was found in a study of blood T cells in healthy people across ages. In its sample, this clonotype was seen a few times. Germline loops: CDR1 KGHDR, CDR2 SFDVKD. Deletions cut 6 bases from V and 4 bases from J, with 7 bases between. The CDR3 has 12 amino acids. A J-beta primer mix and a sample-barcoded 5' primer were used in a second PCR of roughly 6 to 12 cycles. TCRdb recomputed calls from the 5' RACE reads with MiXCR, one row per CDR3 protein. The sample lists about 730,000 distinct CDR3 sequences, 40% to 45% seen once, with 20% to 25% in the top ten. The sample taken for sequencing was blood. The rearrangement links TRBV24-1 to TRBJ2-3; D gene ambiguous. The receptor comes from an older woman in good health. CDR3 loop: CATSSRADTQYF. CDR3 DNA: TGTGCCACCAGTAGCAGAGCAGATACGCAGTATTTT.